The 31 T cell receptor beta chains given below trace back to one sample, sequenced in a study of T cells in Graves' hyperthyroidism and ophthalmopathy. RNA transcripts served as the template for amplifying TCR beta CDR3 regions. Initially, a first-round RT-PCR of the TCR CDR3 employed the HTBI primer set. TCRdb analysed the multiplex PCR reads with MiXCR anew, one entry per CDR3 protein. The table shows a few hundred thousand distinct CDR3 sequences, with roughly 23% occurring only once. The sample taken for sequencing was blood. The receptors here all came from a woman between 45 and 60 years old with Graves' hyperthyroidism.

In this sample, this clonotype turned up a few times. The V and J genes are TRBV2 and TRBJ2-6; a weak D match, TRBD1 (5 bases). V lost 5 bases to trimming and J lost 4 bases, with 9 bases between them. The CDR3 is 14 residues long. The germline CDR1 and CDR2 sequences are SNHLY and FYNNEI. The CDR3 loop reads CASSLTAGANVLTF. DNA of the CDR3: TGTGCCAGCAGTTTGACAGCAGGGGCCAACGTCCTGACTTTC. The variable domain in full, completed from reference TRBV2 and TRBJ2-6, reads EPEVTQTPSHQVTQMGQEVILRCVPISNHLYFYWYRQILGQKVEFLVSFYNNEISEKSEIFDDQFSVERPDGSNFTLKIRSTKLEDSAMYFCASSLTAGANVLTFGAGSRLTVL.

This clonotype was seen ten or more times. The CDR3 spells CSATRGPSYEQYF. The CDR3 region has the DNA TGCAGTGCTACGAGAGGGCCCAGCTACGAGCAGTACTTC. The gene calls are TRBV20-1 and TRBJ2-7, with D maybe TRBD2 (5 bases). CDR1 and CDR2 from the germline V gene are DFQATT and SNEGSKA (reference sequence). The V gene lost 4 bases and the J gene lost 3 bases, with 13 bases spanning the gap. CDR3 length: 13 residues.

This clonotype was recorded at least ten times. This chain connects TRBV5-1 to TRBJ2-2; D call uncertain. CDR3 length: 13 amino acids. Trimming left V 0 bases short and J 4 bases short, with 4 bases between. The V gene's germline CDR1 is SGHRS and CDR2 YFSETQ. The CDR3 protein is CASSLVGTGELFF. The CDR3 coding sequence is TGCGCCAGCAGCTTGGTAGGCACCGGGGAGCTGTTTTTT.

The chain joins TRBV7-9 to TRBJ2-1; possible D gene TRBD1, 6 bases. V was trimmed by 4 bases and J by 0 bases, leaving 16 bases between them. Germline CDR1 reads SEHNR; CDR2 reads FQNEAQ (reference sequence). The CDR3 totals 17 residues. The CDR3 DNA follows: TGTGCCAGCAGCTCCAGTGGGGGCCCGAGCTCCTACAATGAGCAGTTCTTC. It encodes CASSSSGGPSSYNEQFF. The full variable domain, with the rest looked up from reference TRBV7-9 and TRBJ2-1, is DTGVSQNPRHKITKRGQNVTFRCDPISEHNRLYWYRQTLGQGPEFLTYFQNEAQLEKSRLLSDRFSAERPKGSFSTLEIQRTEQGDSAMYLCASSSSGGPSSYNEQFFGPGTRLTVL.

This clonotype was counted ten times or more. The chain combines TRBV3-1 with TRBJ2-7; TRBD2 aligns across 7 bases. Germline loops: CDR1 LGHDT, CDR2 YNNKEL (reference sequence). CDR3 length: 15 amino acids. Germline trimming cut 4 bases from V and 0 bases from J; bases unmatched to any gene: 6. CDR3 DNA: TGTGCCAGCAGCCCTAGCGGAGTGAGCTCCTACGAGCAGTACTTC. This translates into CASSPSGVSSYEQYF.

The rearrangement links TRBV7-2 to TRBJ2-2; D may be TRBD1 (6 bases). Trimming took off 11 bases at V and 4 bases at J, with 17 bases between the two ends. This CDR3 is built from 14 residues. From germline, CDR1 is SGHTA and CDR2 FQGNSA. The CDR3 DNA follows: TGTGCCGGTTCTACAGGGAGCGTCACCGGGGAGCTGTTTTTT. As protein: CAGSTGSVTGELFF.

The chain has TRBV29-1 and TRBJ2-1; the match to TRBD1 covers 12 bases. This CDR3 region has 15 residues. Germline values: CDR1 SQVTM, CDR2 ANQGSEA. V was pared by 5 bases and J by 7 bases, with 9 bases of the junction left unmatched. The CDR3 loop reads CSVLPGQGAKNEQFF. CDR3 nucleotides: TGCAGCGTTCTACCGGGACAGGGGGCAAAAAATGAGCAGTTCTTC.

The chain joins TRBV6-1 to TRBJ2-4; possible D gene TRBD2, 8 bases. V lost 6 bases and J 4 bases, leaving 16 bases between the germline ends. This CDR3 contains 15 residues. The germline V gene encodes CDR1 MNHNS and CDR2 SASEGT. The CDR3 is CASSRTSRGKNIQYF. The CDR3 nucleotides read TGTGCCAGCAGCCGGACTAGCAGGGGGAAAAACATTCAGTACTTC.

The sample holds many counts of this clonotype. The chain is built from TRBV4-1 and TRBJ2-7; D unclear. Germline V gene data show CDR1 as MGHRA and CDR2 as YSYEKL. V dropped 0 bases and J dropped 2 bases, with 11 bases sitting between them. The CDR3 contains 15 residues. CDR3 amino acids: CASSQESRLTYEQYF. In DNA form, the CDR3 reads TGCGCCAGCAGCCAAGAGTCCAGGCTAACCTACGAGCAGTACTTC.

There are many counts of this clonotype. CDR3 in amino acids: CASSHQRKNTEAFF. CDR3 sequence (DNA): TGTGCCAGCAGTCACCAGAGGAAGAACACTGAAGCTTTCTTT. The chain links TRBV12-3 or TRBV12-4 to TRBJ1-1; no clear D. The ends were cut back, 5 bases at V and 1 base at J, with 11 bases in the middle. This CDR3 contains 14 residues.

Comments on this clonotype: This may come from a read error, since a much larger clone is one base off. This chain links TRBV6-2 or TRBV6-3 with TRBJ2-1; 12 bases align to TRBD2. The CDR3 length is 13 residues. V gave up 10 bases and J gave up 10 bases; unmatched junction bases: 8. Germline-derived CDR1 and CDR2 are MNHEY and SVGEGT. The CDR3 nucleotides are TGTGCCATTCGGACTAGCGGGAACTACGAGCAGTTCTTC. Protein sequence: CAIRTSGNYEQFF.

This clonotype was found many times. The chain joins TRBV20-1 to TRBJ2-3, with D unclear. The length of the CDR3 is 12 residues. Trimming cost V 7 bases and J 4 bases, with 12 bases left between them. CDR1 is DFQATT and CDR2 is SNEGSKA in the germline V gene (reference sequence). CDR3 sequence reads: CSGTVSADTQYF. The CDR3 region has the DNA TGCAGTGGCACAGTAAGCGCAGATACGCAGTATTTT.

This clonotype was seen repeatedly, ten times or more. V and J are TRBV5-1 and TRBJ2-5; no reliable D call. Germline V lookup: CDR1 SGHRS, CDR2 YFSETQ. Trimming stripped 1 base from V and 3 bases from J, with 7 bases between. The length of the CDR3 is 13 residues. CDR3 loop: CASSLLGKETQYF. The CDR3 bases are TGCGCCAGCAGCTTGCTGGGTAAAGAGACCCAGTACTTC.

This clonotype showed up many times. J is TRBJ2-7 and V is TRBV7-8; the match to TRBD2 covers 9 bases. Germline CDR1 reads SGHVS; CDR2 reads FQNEAQ. This CDR3 is 14 amino acids long. Trimming cost V 5 bases and J 2 bases; bases outside gene matches: 4. The chain's CDR3 is CASSPIAGAYEQYF. The CDR3 bases are TGTGCCAGCAGCCCCATAGCGGGGGCCTACGAGCAGTACTTC.

In its sample, this clonotype was seen many times. This rearrangement joins TRBV7-2 to TRBJ2-5; TRBD2 agrees at 8 bases. From germline, CDR1 is SGHTA and CDR2 FQGNSA. The J segment lost 5 bases and the V segment lost 1 base, leaving 12 bases of the junction unmatched. The CDR3 totals 17 residues. The CDR3 DNA is TGTGCCAGCAGCTTAGGGGGGACTAGTAGAACCAAGGAGACCCAGTACTTC. Protein sequence: CASSLGGTSRTKETQYF.

This clonotype was detected a few times. V gene TRBV25-1 combines with J gene TRBJ2-1; 7 positions match TRBD2. Losses at the gene ends were 6 bases for V and 7 bases for J; bases not matched to a gene: 6. CDR1 and CDR2 from the germline V gene are MGHDK and SYGVNS. CDR3 length: 13 amino acids. This CDR3 is CASRAGSWNEQFF. The CDR3 DNA reads as TGTGCCAGCAGAGCGGGAAGTTGGAATGAGCAGTTCTTC. The full variable domain, rest sourced from reference TRBV25-1 and TRBJ2-1, is EADIYQTPRYLVIGTGKKITLECSQTMGHDKMYWYQQDPGMELHLIHYSYGVNSTEKGDLSSESTVSRIRTEHFPLTLESARPSHTSQYLCASRAGSWNEQFFGPGTRLTVL.

This clonotype showed up just a few times. This chain connects TRBV6-1 to TRBJ2-1; 10 nucleotides align to TRBD1. CDR1 MNHNS and CDR2 SASEGT come from the germline V gene. The CDR3 is made up of 18 amino acids. The V and J ends lost 6 bases and 1 base, in that order; junction bases with no gene match: 12. The chain's CDR3 is CASSTGQGTTPSYNEQFF. CDR3 sequence (DNA): TGTGCCAGCAGCACGGGACAGGGGACTACCCCGTCCTACAATGAGCAGTTCTTC.

The chain recombines TRBV29-1 with TRBJ2-7; 12 bases agree with TRBD2. The V gene end was trimmed by 6 bases and the J gene end by 4 bases; junction bases not matched to a gene: 1. Germline values: CDR1 SQVTM, CDR2 ANQGSEA. This CDR3 comprises 12 residues. The CDR3: CSVGTSGYEQYF. The CDR3 nucleotides are TGCAGCGTCGGGACTAGCGGGTACGAGCAGTACTTC.

This clonotype was seen many times. The chain uses TRBV5-1 and TRBJ1-5, with 8 bases that match TRBD1. The CDR3 runs 15 residues. In germline, CDR1 is SGHRS, CDR2 YFSETQ. V dropped 9 bases and J dropped 2; count of bases not matched to a gene: 10. The CDR3 region is CAIDPWGQGNQPQHF. CDR3 coding DNA: TGCGCCATCGACCCGTGGGGACAGGGCAATCAGCCCCAGCATTTT.

In this sample, this clonotype turned up many times. The V and J genes are TRBV24-1 and TRBJ2-6, with D possibly matching TRBD1 (5 bases). The V end was cut by 3 bases, the J end by 2 bases, with 10 bases between. The CDR3 has 16 amino acids. From germline, CDR1 is KGHDR and CDR2 SFDVKD. The CDR3 reads CATSDPGRPGANVLTF. CDR3 in DNA: TGTGCCACCAGTGATCCAGGGCGGCCTGGGGCCAACGTCCTGACTTTC.

The chain couples TRBV5-5 to TRBJ2-1; the D call may be TRBD1 or TRBD2 (6 bases each). There are 15 residues in the CDR3. Germline CDR1 SGHKS, CDR2 YYEKEE (reference sequence). V was shortened by 4 bases and J by 6 bases, with 17 bases between the two germline ends. The CDR3 spells CASSAGTWGGNEQFF. DNA of the CDR3: TGTGCCAGCAGCGCCGGGACATGGGGAGGCAATGAGCAGTTCTTC.

This chain uses TRBV2 with TRBJ2-3, with 11 bases aligning to TRBD2. The CDR3 extends over 17 amino acids. Germline V gene lookup returns CDR1 SNHLY and CDR2 FYNNEI. With V trimmed by 5 bases and J by 4 bases, 11 bases remained unmatched. CDR3 protein: CASSLVLTSGRPDTQYF. The CDR3 coding sequence is TGTGCCAGCAGTCTCGTTCTAACTAGCGGGAGACCAGATACGCAGTATTTT.

The rearrangement joins TRBV5-1 to TRBJ2-3; 10 nucleotides agree with TRBD2. V lost 4 bases to trimming and J lost 1 base; unmatched junction nucleotides: 12. This CDR3 is built from 18 residues. The germline CDR1 and CDR2 sequences are SGHRS and YFSETQ. This chain's CDR3 is CASSPSPNSGGGTDTQYF. As DNA, the CDR3 is TGCGCCAGCAGCCCAAGCCCTAACAGCGGGGGGGGCACAGATACGCAGTATTTT.

The chain links TRBV20-1 to TRBJ1-2, with 12 bases fitting TRBD1. After removal of 5 bases from V and 8 bases from J, the junction contained 6 bases not matched to a gene. The CDR3 is 13 residues long. The germline CDR1 and CDR2 sequences are DFQATT and SNEGSKA (reference sequence). CDR3 loop: CSAQGDRGHGYTF. As DNA, the CDR3 is TGCAGTGCTCAGGGGGACAGGGGGCACGGCTACACCTTC.

This clonotype came up many times. The chain combines TRBV11-2 with TRBJ2-3; TRBD2 might be the D (6 bases). CDR1 and CDR2 from the germline V gene are SGHAT and FQNNGV. With 1 base removed from V and 5 bases from J, the gap between germline ends came to 10 bases. The CDR3 spans 14 residues. CDR3 amino acids: CASSLVGGEDTQYF. CDR3 coding DNA: TGTGCCAGCAGCTTAGTGGGGGGAGAAGATACGCAGTATTTT.

As regards this clonotype: The CDR3 does not end in the conserved phenylalanine or tryptophan, so this is likely a read error. The chain couples TRBV20-1 to TRBJ2-1; D unresolved. The V end was cut by 6 bases, the J end by 5 bases, with 11 bases between. The CDR3 has 12 residues. Germline CDR1 reads DFQATT; CDR2 reads SNEGSKA (reference sequence). For the CDR3, the DNA is TGCAGTGCCCGGAACTACAACAATGAGCAGTTCTCC. As protein: CSARNYNNEQFS.

With respect to this clonotype: Given a much more abundant clone one base away, this may be a read error. This chain connects TRBV5-5 to TRBJ1-1; D gene uncertain. The CDR3 has 14 amino acids. Germline CDR1 SGHKS, CDR2 YYEKEE (reference sequence). The DNA for the CDR3 is TGTGCCAGCAGCTTGGATGGGAGGAGCACTGAAGCTCTCTTT. Translated: CASSLDGRSTEALF.

This clonotype was detected ten times or more. This chain links TRBV7-9 with TRBJ1-2, with D tentatively TRBD1 (5 bases). V was clipped by 5 bases and J by 4 bases, with 26 bases between them. Germline V gives CDR1 SEHNR, CDR2 FQNEAQ (reference sequence). The CDR3 spans 18 residues. CDR3 protein: CASSATGPSSLKTYGYTF. CDR3 bases: TGTGCCAGCAGCGCCACGGGGCCGAGTTCCCTGAAAACCTATGGCTACACCTTC. Variable domain in full (rest from reference TRBV7-9 and TRBJ1-2): DTGVSQNPRHKITKRGQNVTFRCDPISEHNRLYWYRQTLGQGPEFLTYFQNEAQLEKSRLLSDRFSAERPKGSFSTLEIQRTEQGDSAMYLCASSATGPSSLKTYGYTFGSGTRLTVV.

The chain carries TRBV24-1 and TRBJ1-5; TRBD1 agrees at 8 bases. Germline V gene data show CDR1 as KGHDR and CDR2 as SFDVKD. The CDR3 sequence is 14 residues long. The junction had 5 bases not matched to a gene; V was cut back by 9 bases and J by 2 bases. The CDR3 reads CATAGGAGNQPQHF. The CDR3 DNA reads as TGTGCCACCGCAGGGGGCGCGGGCAATCAGCCCCAGCATTTT.

This chain uses TRBV24-1 with TRBJ2-3; 9 bases fit TRBD2. CDR1 is KGHDR and CDR2 is SFDVKD in the germline V gene. The CDR3 is made up of 13 amino acids. V was clipped by 7 bases and J by 4 bases; unmatched bases: 2. The CDR3, as DNA: TGTGCCACCAGCATAGCGGGAGCAGATACGCAGTATTTT. This translates into CATSIAGADTQYF.

Only a few counts were recorded for this clonotype. The chain links TRBV4-2 to TRBJ2-1; 12 bases are shared with TRBD2. Germline V lookup: CDR1 LGHNA, CDR2 YNFKEQ. V was pared by 0 bases and J by 7 bases, with 4 bases of the junction left unmatched. The CDR3 is 16 residues long. The chain's CDR3 is CASSQERTSGNNEQFF. The CDR3 DNA follows: TGTGCCAGCAGCCAAGAGCGGACTAGCGGGAATAATGAGCAGTTCTTC.